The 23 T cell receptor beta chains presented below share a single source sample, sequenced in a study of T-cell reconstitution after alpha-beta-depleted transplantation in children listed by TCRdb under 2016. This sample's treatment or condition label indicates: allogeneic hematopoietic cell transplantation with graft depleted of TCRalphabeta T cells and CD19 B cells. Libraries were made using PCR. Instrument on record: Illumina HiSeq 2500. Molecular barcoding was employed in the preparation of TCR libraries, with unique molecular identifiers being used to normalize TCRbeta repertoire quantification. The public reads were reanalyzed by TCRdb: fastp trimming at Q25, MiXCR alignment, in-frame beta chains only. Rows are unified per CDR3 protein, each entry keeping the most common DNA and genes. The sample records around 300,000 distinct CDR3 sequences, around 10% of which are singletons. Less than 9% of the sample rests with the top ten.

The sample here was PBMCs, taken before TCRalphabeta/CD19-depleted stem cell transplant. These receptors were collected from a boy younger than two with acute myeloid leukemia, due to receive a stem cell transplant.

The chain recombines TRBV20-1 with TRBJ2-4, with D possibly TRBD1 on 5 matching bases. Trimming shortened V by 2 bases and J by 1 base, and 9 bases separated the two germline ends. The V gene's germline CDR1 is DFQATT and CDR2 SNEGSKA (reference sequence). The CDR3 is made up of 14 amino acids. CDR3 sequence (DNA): TGCAGTGCTAGACAGGGTCTGGCCAAAAACATTCAGTACTTC. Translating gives CSARQGLAKNIQYF.

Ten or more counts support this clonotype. The CDR3 DNA sequence: TGCGCCAGCAGCTTGCCATCCATCTCTGGAAACACCATATATTTT. Translation gives CASSLPSISGNTIYF. The chain uses TRBV5-1 and TRBJ1-3; D uncertain. The V and J ends lost 1 base and 0 bases respectively, with 8 bases between them. Germline assignment: CDR1 SGHRS and CDR2 YFSETQ. The CDR3 has 15 amino acids.

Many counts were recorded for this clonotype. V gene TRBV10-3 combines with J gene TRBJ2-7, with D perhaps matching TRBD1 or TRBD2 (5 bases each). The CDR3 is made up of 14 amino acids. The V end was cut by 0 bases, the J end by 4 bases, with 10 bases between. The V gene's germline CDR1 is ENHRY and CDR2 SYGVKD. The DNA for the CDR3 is TGTGCCATCAGTGAGTCGCAGGGAGAATACGAGCAGTACTTC. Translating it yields CAISESQGEYEQYF.

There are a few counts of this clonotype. The CDR3 DNA is TGTGCCAGCAGTGACATGGGTATTGAAGCTTTCTTT. Its protein product is CASSDMGIEAFF. V and J are TRBV27 and TRBJ1-1; no definite D call. The germline gives CDR1 MNHEY, CDR2 SMNVEV (reference sequence). CDR3 length equals 12 residues. Between the trimmed V and J ends, which lost 5 bases and 7 bases, there was a span of 11 bases.

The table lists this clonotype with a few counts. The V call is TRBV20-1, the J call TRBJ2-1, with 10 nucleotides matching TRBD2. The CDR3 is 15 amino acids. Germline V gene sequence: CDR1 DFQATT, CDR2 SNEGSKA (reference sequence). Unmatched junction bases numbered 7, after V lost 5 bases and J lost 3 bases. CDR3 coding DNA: TGCAGTGCTGGGAGGACTAGCGGTCTCTACAATGAGCAGTTCTTC. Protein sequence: CSAGRTSGLYNEQFF.

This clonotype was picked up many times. CDR3 in DNA: TGCAGCGTTGAAGGCGGGAGGACGTTCAACGAGCAGTACTTC. It encodes CSVEGGRTFNEQYF. This chain connects TRBV29-1 to TRBJ2-7; 8 bases agree with TRBD2. The CDR3 consists of 14 residues. Per the germline V gene, CDR1 is SQVTM and CDR2 is ANQGSEA. The trim removed 1 base at V and 5 bases at J, leaving 7 bases unmatched.

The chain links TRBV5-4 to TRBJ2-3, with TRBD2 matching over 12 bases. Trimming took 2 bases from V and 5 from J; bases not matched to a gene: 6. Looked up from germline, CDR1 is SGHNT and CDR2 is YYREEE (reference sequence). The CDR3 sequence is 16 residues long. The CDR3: CASSFYTLAGGDTQYF. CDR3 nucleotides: TGTGCCAGCAGCTTTTACACACTAGCGGGAGGAGATACGCAGTATTTT.

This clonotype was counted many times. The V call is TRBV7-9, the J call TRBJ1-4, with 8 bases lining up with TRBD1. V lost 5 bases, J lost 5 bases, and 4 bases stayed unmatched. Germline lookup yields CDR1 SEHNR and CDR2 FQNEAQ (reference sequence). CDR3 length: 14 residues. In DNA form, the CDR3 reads TGTGCCAGCAGCCGGGGACAGGAGAATGAAAAACTGTTTTTT. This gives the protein CASSRGQENEKLFF.

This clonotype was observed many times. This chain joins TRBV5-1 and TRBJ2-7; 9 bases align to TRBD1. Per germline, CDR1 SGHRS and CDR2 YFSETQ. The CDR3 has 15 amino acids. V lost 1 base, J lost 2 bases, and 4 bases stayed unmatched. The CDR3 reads CASSLLGQGTYEQYF. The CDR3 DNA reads TGCGCCAGCAGCTTGTTGGGACAGGGCACCTACGAGCAGTACTTC.

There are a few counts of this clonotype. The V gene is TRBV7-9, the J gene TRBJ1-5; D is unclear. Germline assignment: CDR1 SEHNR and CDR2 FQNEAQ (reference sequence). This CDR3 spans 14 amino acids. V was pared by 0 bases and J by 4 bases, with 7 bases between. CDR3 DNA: TGTGCCAGCAGCTTAGCGGATATGAATCAGCCCCAGCATTTT. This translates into CASSLADMNQPQHF.

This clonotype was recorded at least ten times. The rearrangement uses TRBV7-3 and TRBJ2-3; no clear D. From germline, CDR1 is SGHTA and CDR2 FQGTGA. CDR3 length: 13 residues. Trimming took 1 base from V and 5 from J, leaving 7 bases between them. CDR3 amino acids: CASSLRAEDTQYF. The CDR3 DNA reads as TGTGCCAGCAGCTTAAGGGCGGAAGATACGCAGTATTTT.

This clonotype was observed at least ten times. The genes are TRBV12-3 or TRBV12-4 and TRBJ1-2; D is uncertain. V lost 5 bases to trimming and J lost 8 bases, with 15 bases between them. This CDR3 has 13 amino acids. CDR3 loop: CASSPGVRGGYTF. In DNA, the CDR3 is TGTGCCAGCAGTCCGGGCGTCCGAGGCGGCTACACCTTC.

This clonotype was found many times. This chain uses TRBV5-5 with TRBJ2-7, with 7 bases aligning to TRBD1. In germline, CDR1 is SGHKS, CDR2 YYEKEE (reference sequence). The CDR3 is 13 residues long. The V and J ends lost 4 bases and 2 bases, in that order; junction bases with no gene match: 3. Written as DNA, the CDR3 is TGTGCCAGCAGCCCCACAGGGGCCTACGAGCAGTACTTC. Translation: CASSPTGAYEQYF.

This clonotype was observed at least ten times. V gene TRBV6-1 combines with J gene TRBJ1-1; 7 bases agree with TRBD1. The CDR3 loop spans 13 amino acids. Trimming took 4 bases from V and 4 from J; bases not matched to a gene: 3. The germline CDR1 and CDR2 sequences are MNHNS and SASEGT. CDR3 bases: TGTGCCAGCAGTGTACAGGGGTTCACTGAAGCTTTCTTT. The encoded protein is CASSVQGFTEAFF.

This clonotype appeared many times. The CDR3: CASSLVGTGDGGELFF. The CDR3 bases are TGTGCCAGCAGTTTAGTGGGGACAGGGGATGGCGGGGAGCTGTTTTTT. The chain combines TRBV27 with TRBJ2-2, with 10 bases identical to TRBD1. CDR1 MNHEY and CDR2 SMNVEV come from the germline V gene (reference sequence). The CDR3 is 16 residues long. V lost 2 bases and J lost 7; bases outside the gene matches: 7.

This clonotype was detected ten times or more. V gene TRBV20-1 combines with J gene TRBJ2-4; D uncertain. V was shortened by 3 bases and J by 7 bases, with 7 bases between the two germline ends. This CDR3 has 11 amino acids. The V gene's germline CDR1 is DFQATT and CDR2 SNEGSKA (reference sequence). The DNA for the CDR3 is TGCAGTGCTAGGTCTTTGAACATTCAGTACTTC. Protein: CSARSLNIQYF.

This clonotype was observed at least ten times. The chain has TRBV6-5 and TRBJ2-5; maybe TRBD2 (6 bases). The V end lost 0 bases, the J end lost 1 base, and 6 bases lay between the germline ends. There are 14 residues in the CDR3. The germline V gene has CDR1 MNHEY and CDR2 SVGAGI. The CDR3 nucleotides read TGTGCCAGCAGTTACTCGACTAGCCAAGAGACCCAGTACTTC. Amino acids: CASSYSTSQETQYF.

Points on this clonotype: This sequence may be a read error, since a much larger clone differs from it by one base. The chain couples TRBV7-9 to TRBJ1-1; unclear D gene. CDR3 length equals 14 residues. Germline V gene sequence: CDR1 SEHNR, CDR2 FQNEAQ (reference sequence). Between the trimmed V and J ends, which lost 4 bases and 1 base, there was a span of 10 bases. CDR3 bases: TGTGCCAGCAGCTCCTGGCCGGGGAACACTGAAGCTTTCTTT. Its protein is CASSSWPGNTEAFF. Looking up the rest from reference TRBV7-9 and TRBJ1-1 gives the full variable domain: DTGVSQNPRHKITKRGQNVTFRCDPISEHNRLYWYRQTLGQGPEFLTYFQNEAQLEKSRLLSDRFSAERPKGSFSTLEIQRTEQGDSAMYLCASSSWPGNTEAFFGQGTRLTVV.

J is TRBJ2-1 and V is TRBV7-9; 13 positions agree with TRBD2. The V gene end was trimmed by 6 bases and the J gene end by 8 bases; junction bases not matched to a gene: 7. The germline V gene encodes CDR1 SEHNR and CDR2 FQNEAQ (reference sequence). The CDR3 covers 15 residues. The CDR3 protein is CASRPGLAGADEQFF. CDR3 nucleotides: TGTGCCAGCAGACCCGGACTAGCGGGAGCGGATGAGCAGTTCTTC.

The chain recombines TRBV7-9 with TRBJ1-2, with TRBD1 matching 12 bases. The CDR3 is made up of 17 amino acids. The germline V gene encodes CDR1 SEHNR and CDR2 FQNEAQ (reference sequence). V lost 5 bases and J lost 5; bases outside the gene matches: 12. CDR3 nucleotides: TGTGCCAGCAGCCCGTTGACGGGACAGGGGGCTTGGTATGGCTACACCTTC. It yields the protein CASSPLTGQGAWYGYTF.

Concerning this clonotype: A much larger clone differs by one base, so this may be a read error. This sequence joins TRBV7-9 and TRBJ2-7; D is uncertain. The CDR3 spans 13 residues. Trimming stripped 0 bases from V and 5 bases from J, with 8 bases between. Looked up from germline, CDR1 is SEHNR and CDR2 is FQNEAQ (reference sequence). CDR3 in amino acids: CASSLAVSDEQYF. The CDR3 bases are TGTGCCAGCAGCTTAGCAGTCAGTGACGAGCAGTACTTC.

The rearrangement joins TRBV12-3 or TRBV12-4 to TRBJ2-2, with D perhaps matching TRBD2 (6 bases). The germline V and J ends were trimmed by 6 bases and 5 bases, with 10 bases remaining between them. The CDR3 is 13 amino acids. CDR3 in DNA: TGTGCCAGCAGGTCGGAGGGTACCGGGGAGCTGTTTTTT. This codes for CASRSEGTGELFF.

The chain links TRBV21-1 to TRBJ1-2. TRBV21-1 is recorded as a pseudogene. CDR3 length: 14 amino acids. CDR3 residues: CASSKAGPHYGYTF. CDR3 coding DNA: TGTGCCAGCAGCAAAGCGGGACCCCACTATGGCTACACCTTC.